Given below is one T cell receptor (beta chain) in context. The sample originates from a study of CD8 T cells in Susac syndrome. CD8+ and CD4+ T cells circulating in blood were sequenced for TCR beta. Patients with stable or active relapsing-remitting disease, all of them treatment-naive, made up the multiple sclerosis controls. Both CD4+ and CD8+ T cells were negatively isolated, and TEMRA cells underwent FACS enrichment. After extraction with the RNeasy kit, roughly 0.5 to 1 ug of the RNA was reverse transcribed using random hexamers. Amplification of TCR beta CDR3 by immunoSEQ multiplex PCR spanned 54 Vbeta and 13 Jbeta. A single record per CDR3 protein comes from TCRdb applying MiXCR to the immunoSEQ multiplex PCR reads. This table holds about 150,000 distinct CDR3 sequences, approximately 95% found once. The CDR3 runs 14 residues. The trim removed 8 bases at V and 6 bases at J, leaving 10 bases unmatched. Germline V gene data show CDR1 as MNHEY and CDR2 as SMNVEV (reference sequence).

The sequenced sample consisted of CD4+ T cells from PBMCs. The rearrangement links TRBV27 to TRBJ2-7, with 10 bases aligning to TRBD1. The sequence was collected from a human donor with multiple sclerosis. The CDR3 spells CASRPGTGVGEQYF. The CDR3, as DNA: TGTGCCAGCCGTCCGGGGACAGGGGTTGGCGAGCAGTACTTC.